The 10 T cell receptor beta chains below all came from one sample that was sequenced in a study of shared clonotypes between healthy human individuals. Sequencing was performed with immunoSEQ multiplex PCR; in TCRdb, only in-frame clones are kept and a portion is missing. In the table there are under 2,000,000 clones, about 95% of which are singletons. Positive CCR7 selection of CD45RO-negative cells yielded the naive CD8 cells, and terminally differentiated effector memory CD45RA+ cells were excluded. Specimen: naive CD8+ T cells sorted from blood. Source of these receptors: a man aged 18 to 30 in good health.

The chain combines TRBV11-2 with TRBJ1-5; a weak D match, TRBD1 (5 bases). Germline V gene lookup returns CDR1 SGHAT and CDR2 FQNNGV. This CDR3 has 15 amino acids. The ends were cut back, 1 base at V and 8 bases at J, with 15 bases in the middle. The CDR3 reads CASSLAGQIQKPQHF. The CDR3 DNA sequence: TGTGCCAGCAGCTTAGCGGGGCAGATTCAGAAGCCCCAGCATTTT. Full variable domain (outside the CDR3, taken from reference TRBV11-2 and TRBJ1-5): EAGVAQSPRYKIIEKRQSVAFWCNPISGHATLYWYQQILGQGPKLLIQFQNNGVVDDSQLPKDRFSAERLKGVDSTLKIQPAKLEDSAVYLCASSLAGQIQKPQHFGDGTRLSIL.

The chain carries TRBV5-6 and TRBJ2-5; D remains unclear. Germline V CDR1 and CDR2: SGHDT, YYEEEE. The CDR3 runs 11 residues. Trimming removed 4 bases at V and 2 bases at J, with 3 bases between. CDR3: CASSKQETQYF. CDR3 DNA: TGTGCCAGCAGCAAACAAGAGACCCAGTACTTC.

Regarding this clone: The same CDR3 can be traced to other DNA sequences in this sample. V is TRBV29-1 and J is TRBJ1-2; the D is unclear. V dropped 3 bases and J dropped 4 bases, with 6 bases sitting between them. Germline V gene sequence: CDR1 SQVTM, CDR2 ANQGSEA. The CDR3 is made up of 11 amino acids. Here the CDR3 DNA reads TGCAGCGTTGAGGGGAGCTATGGCTACACCTTC. This translates into CSVEGSYGYTF.

The chain recombines TRBV4-1 with TRBJ2-6, with D perhaps matching TRBD2 (5 bases). V was pared by 0 bases and J by 2 bases, with 8 bases between. This CDR3 region has 16 residues. Germline CDR1 MGHRA, CDR2 YSYEKL. The CDR3 spells CASSQDIGTGANVLTF. Written as DNA, the CDR3 is TGCGCCAGCAGCCAAGATATCGGGACTGGGGCCAACGTCCTGACTTTC.

The rearrangement uses TRBV30 and TRBJ2-2, with TRBD2 matching 11 bases. V shed 5 bases, J shed 6 bases, and the junction held 8 bases outside the gene matches. Germline CDR1 and CDR2: GTSNPN and SVGIG (reference sequence). CDR3 length: 15 amino acids. The CDR3 nucleotides are TGTGCCTGGGTACTAGCGGGGGCGGAAGCCGGGGAGCTGTTTTTT. Amino acid sequence: CAWVLAGAEAGELFF.

The rearrangement joins TRBV29-1 to TRBJ1-1, with D maybe TRBD1 (5 bases). Trimming removed 4 bases from V and 4 bases from J, with 13 bases in between. The CDR3 contains 13 residues. Germline CDR1 SQVTM, CDR2 ANQGSEA. The CDR3 nucleotides read TGCAGCGTTGTGCCAAGCGGGGGCACTGAAGCTTTCTTT. Translating gives CSVVPSGGTEAFF.

The rearrangement uses TRBV4-3 and TRBJ2-7; D remains unclear. V shed 0 bases and J shed 4 bases, with 16 bases lying between them. The germline V gene encodes CDR1 LGHNA and CDR2 YSLEER. This CDR3 has 16 amino acids. The CDR3 is CASSQDLYDRSYEQYF. DNA for the CDR3: TGCGCCAGCAGCCAAGATCTGTACGACCGGTCGTACGAGCAGTACTTC.

Details on this clone: In the same sample, other DNA sequences code for this CDR3. The chain is built from TRBV7-9 and TRBJ2-5; 8 bases match TRBD2. The CDR3 is 15 residues long. Losses at the gene ends were 3 bases for V and 1 base for J; bases not matched to a gene: 4. Germline lookup yields CDR1 SEHNR and CDR2 FQNEAQ (reference sequence). CDR3 sequence: CASSFFGGVQETQYF. The CDR3 DNA reads TGTGCCAGCAGCTTTTTCGGGGGGGTCCAAGAGACCCAGTACTTC.

Of note for this clone: Other nucleotide sequences in the sample specify the same CDR3. The V call is TRBV9, the J call TRBJ1-1; a possible D gene is TRBD1 (5 bases). Germline CDR1 reads SGDLS; CDR2 reads YYNGEE. Between the trimmed V and J ends, which lost 0 bases and 3 bases, there was a span of 9 bases. The CDR3 contains 14 residues. The CDR3 reads CASSVGGVDTEAFF. Here the CDR3 DNA reads TGTGCCAGCAGCGTAGGAGGGGTTGACACTGAAGCTTTCTTT.

The chain employs TRBV7-9 and TRBJ2-2, with TRBD1 matching over 7 bases. Germline CDR1 reads SEHNR; CDR2 reads FQNEAQ (reference sequence). Germline trimming cut 7 bases from V and 4 bases from J; bases unmatched to any gene: 12. The CDR3 covers 16 residues. The DNA of the CDR3 is TGTGCCAGCACCCCTCAGGGACAGAGCGCCACCGGGGAGCTGTTTTTT. It encodes CASTPQGQSATGELFF.